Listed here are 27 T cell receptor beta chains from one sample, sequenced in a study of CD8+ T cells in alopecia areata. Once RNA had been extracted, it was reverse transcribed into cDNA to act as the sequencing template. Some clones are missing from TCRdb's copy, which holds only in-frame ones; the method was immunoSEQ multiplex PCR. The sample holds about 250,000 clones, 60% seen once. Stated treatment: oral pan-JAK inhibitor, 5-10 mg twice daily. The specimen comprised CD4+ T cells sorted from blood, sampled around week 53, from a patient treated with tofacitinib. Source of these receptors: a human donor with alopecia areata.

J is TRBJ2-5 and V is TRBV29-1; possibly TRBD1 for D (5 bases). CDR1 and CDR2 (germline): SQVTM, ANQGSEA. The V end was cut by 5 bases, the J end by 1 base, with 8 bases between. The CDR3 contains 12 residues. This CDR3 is CSVFQGQETQYF. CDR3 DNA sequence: TGCAGCGTTTTTCAGGGCCAAGAGACCCAGTACTTC.

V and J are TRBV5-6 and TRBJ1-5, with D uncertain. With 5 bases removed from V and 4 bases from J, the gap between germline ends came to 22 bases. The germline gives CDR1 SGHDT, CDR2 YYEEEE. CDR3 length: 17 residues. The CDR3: CASRSRGIRAQNQPQHF. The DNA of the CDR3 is TGTGCCAGCAGGTCCCGAGGCATTCGAGCACAAAATCAGCCCCAGCATTTT.

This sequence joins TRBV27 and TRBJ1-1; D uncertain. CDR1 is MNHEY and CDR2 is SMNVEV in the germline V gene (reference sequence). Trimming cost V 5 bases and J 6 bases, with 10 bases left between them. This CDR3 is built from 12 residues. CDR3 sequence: CASSPPNSEAFF. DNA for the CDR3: TGTGCCAGCAGTCCCCCAAATTCTGAAGCTTTCTTT.

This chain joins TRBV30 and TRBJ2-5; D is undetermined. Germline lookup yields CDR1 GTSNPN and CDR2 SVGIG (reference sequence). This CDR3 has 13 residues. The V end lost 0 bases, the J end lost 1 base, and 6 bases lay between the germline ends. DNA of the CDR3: TGTGCCTGGAGTGTACTCTTCCAAGAGACCCAGTACTTC. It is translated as CAWSVLFQETQYF.

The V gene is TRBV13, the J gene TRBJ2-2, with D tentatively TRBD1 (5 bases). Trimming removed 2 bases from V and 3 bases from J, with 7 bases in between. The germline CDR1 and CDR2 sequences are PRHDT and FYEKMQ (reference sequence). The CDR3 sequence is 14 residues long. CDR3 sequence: CASSLRRDTGELFF. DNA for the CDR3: TGTGCCAGCAGCTTACGCAGGGACACCGGGGAGCTGTTTTTT.

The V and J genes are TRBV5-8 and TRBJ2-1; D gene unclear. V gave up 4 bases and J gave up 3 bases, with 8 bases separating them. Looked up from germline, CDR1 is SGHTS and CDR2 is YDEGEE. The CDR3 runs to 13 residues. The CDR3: CASSRTVYNEQFF. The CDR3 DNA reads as TGTGCCAGCAGCAGAACAGTCTACAATGAGCAGTTCTTC.

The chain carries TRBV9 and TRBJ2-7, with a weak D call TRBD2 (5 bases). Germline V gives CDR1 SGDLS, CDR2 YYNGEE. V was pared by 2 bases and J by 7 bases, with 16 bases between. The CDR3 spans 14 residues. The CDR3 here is CASSVTTHPGEQYF. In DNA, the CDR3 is TGTGCCAGCAGCGTGACGACTCACCCGGGGGAGCAGTACTTC.

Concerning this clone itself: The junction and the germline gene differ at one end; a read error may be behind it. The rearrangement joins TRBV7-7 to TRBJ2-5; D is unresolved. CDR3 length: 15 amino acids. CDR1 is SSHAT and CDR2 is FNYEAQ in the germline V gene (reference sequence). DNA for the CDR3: TGTGCTAGCAGCTTAGGCAGTACTCCCCGAGAGACCCAGTACTTC. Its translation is CASSLGSTPRETQYF.

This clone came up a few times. The chain's CDR3 is CASSVGSSYNEQFF. For the CDR3, the DNA is TGTGCCAGCAGCGTAGGCAGCTCCTACAATGAGCAGTTCTTC. The chain is built from TRBV9 and TRBJ2-1; D remains unclear. The V gene's germline CDR1 is SGDLS and CDR2 YYNGEE. The CDR3 totals 14 residues. Trimming took off 0 bases at V and 0 bases at J, with 4 bases between the two ends.

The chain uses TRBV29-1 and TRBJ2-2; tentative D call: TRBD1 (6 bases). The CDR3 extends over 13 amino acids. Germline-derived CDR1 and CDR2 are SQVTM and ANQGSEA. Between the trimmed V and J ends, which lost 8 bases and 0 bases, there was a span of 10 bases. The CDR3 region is CSITGTNTGELFF. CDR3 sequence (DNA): TGCAGCATAACAGGGACGAACACCGGGGAGCTGTTTTTT.

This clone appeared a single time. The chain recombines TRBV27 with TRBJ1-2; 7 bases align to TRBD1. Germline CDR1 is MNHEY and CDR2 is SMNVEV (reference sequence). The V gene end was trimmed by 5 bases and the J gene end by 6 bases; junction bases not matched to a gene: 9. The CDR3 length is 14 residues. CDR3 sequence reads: CASSNRQGSHGYTF. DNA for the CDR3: TGTGCCAGCAGTAACCGACAGGGTAGTCATGGCTACACCTTC.

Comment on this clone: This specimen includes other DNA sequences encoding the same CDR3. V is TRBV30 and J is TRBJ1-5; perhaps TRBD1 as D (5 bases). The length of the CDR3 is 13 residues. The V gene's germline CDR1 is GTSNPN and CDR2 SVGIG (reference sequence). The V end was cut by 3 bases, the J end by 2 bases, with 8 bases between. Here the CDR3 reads CAWSTQGNQPQHF. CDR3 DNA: TGTGCCTGGAGCACACAGGGCAATCAGCCCCAGCATTTT.

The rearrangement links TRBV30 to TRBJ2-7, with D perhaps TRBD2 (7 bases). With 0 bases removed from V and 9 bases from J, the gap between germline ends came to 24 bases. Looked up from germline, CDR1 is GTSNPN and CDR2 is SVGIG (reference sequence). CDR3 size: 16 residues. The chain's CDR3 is CAWSVHSVGGGEVQYF. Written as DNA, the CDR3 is TGTGCCTGGAGTGTTCATTCTGTAGGCGGGGGCGAGGTGCAGTACTTC.

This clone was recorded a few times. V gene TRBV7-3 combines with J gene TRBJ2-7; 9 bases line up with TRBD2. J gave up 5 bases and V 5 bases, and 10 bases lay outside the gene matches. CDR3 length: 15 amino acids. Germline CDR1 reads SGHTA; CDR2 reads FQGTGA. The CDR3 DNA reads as TGTGCCAGCAGCAAAGGGACTAGCCCTTGGGACGAGCAGTACTTC. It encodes CASSKGTSPWDEQYF.

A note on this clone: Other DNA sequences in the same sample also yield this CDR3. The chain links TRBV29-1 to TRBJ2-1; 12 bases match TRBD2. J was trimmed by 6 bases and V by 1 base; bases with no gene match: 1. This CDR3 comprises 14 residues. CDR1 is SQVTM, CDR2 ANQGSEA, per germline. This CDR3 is CSVEGTSGANEQFF. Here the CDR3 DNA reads TGCAGCGTTGAAGGGACTAGCGGGGCCAATGAGCAGTTCTTC.

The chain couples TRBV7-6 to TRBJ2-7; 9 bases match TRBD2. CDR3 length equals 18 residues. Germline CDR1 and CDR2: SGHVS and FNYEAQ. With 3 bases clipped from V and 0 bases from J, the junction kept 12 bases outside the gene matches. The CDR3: CASSFRSSGGRLSYEQYF. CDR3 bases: TGTGCCAGCAGCTTCCGCAGTAGCGGGGGACGACTCTCCTACGAGCAGTACTTC.

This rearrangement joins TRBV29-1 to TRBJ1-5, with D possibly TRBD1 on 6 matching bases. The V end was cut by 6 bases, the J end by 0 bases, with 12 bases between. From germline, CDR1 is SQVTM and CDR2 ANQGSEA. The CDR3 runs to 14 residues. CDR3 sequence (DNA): TGCAGCGTCCGCAGGGGATATAGCAATCAGCCCCAGCATTTT. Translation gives CSVRRGYSNQPQHF.

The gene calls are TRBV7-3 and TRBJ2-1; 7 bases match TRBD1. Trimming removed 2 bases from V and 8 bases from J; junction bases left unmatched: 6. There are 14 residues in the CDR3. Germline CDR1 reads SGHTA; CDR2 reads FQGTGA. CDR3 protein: CASSLGQALHEQFF. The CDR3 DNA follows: TGTGCCAGCAGCTTAGGACAGGCTTTGCATGAGCAGTTCTTC. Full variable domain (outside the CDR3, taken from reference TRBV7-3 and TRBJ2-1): GAGVSQTPSNKVTEKGKYVELRCDPISGHTALYWYRQSLGQGPEFLIYFQGTGAADDSGLPNDRFFAVRPEGSVSTLKIQRTERGDSAVYLCASSLGQALHEQFFGPGTRLTVL.

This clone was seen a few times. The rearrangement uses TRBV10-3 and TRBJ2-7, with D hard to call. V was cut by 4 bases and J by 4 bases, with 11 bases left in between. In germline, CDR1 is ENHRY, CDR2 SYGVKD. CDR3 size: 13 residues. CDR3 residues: CAISVPPEYEQYF. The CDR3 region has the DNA TGTGCCATCAGTGTCCCCCCAGAGTACGAGCAGTACTTC.

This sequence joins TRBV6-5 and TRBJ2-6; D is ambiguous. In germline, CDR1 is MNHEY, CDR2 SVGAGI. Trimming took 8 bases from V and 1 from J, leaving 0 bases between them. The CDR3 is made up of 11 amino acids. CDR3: CASSGANVLTF. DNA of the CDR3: TGTGCCAGCTCTGGGGCCAACGTCCTGACTTTC.

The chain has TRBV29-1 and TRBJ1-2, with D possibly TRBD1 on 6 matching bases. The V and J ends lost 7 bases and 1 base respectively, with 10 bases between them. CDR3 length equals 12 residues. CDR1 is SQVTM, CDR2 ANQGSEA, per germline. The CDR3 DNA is TGCAGCGCAGGACAGTTTAACTATGGCTACACCTTC. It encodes CSAGQFNYGYTF.

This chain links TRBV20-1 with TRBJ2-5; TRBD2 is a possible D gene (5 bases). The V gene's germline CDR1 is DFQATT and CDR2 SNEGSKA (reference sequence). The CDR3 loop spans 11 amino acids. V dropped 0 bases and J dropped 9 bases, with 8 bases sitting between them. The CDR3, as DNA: TGCAGTGCTAGAGATCGGCGGGCCCAGTACTTC. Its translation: CSARDRRAQYF.

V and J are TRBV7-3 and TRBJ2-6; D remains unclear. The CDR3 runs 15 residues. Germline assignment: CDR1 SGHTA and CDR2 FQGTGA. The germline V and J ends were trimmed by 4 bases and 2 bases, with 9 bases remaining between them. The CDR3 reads CASSSTPPGANVLTF. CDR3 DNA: TGTGCCAGCAGCTCGACACCCCCTGGGGCCAACGTCCTGACTTTC.

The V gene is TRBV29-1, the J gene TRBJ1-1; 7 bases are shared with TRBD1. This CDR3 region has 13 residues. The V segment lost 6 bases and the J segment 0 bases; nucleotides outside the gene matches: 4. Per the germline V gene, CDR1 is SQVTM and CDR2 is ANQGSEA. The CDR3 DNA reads TGCAGCGTCCGGACAGGCATGAACACTGAAGCTTTCTTT. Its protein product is CSVRTGMNTEAFF.

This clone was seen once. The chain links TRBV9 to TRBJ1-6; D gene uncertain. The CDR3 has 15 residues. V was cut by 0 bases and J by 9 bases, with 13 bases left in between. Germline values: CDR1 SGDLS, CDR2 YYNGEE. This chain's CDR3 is CASSVDAVAGSPLHF. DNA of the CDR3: TGTGCCAGCAGCGTAGATGCGGTGGCGGGTTCACCCCTCCACTTT.

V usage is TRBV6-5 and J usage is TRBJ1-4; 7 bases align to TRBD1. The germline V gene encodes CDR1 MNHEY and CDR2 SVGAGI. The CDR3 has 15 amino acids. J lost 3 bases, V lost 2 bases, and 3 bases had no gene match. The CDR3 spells CASSYTGVSNEKLFF. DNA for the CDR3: TGTGCCAGCAGTTACACAGGGGTGTCTAATGAAAAACTGTTTTTT.

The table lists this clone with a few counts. Written as DNA, the CDR3 is TGTGCCAGTTCCACCGTTTCTGGGGCCAACGTCCTGACTTTC. This gives the protein CASSTVSGANVLTF. The J gene is TRBJ2-6, the V gene TRBV18, with no clear D. This CDR3 spans 14 amino acids. Trimming left V 9 bases short and J 1 base short, with 10 bases between. Per germline, CDR1 KGHSH and CDR2 LQKENI.